These 20 T cell receptor beta chains came from one sample sequenced in a study of cytomegalovirus exposure and HLA in healthy donors. 13 Jbeta primers and 60 Vbeta primers were used for the PCR. Assay: immunoSEQ multiplex PCR; the TCRdb copy retains only in-frame clones and omits some. The sample shows under 200,000 clones, approximately 59% of them seen only once. The material sequenced was PBMCs. All receptors derive from a man aged 35 to 55 in good health and CMV-seronegative.

CDR3 sequence reads: CAWSVSNRNTEAFF. CDR3 in DNA: TGTGCCTGGAGTGTAAGTAACAGAAACACTGAAGCTTTCTTT. The V and J genes are TRBV30 and TRBJ1-1; D not certain. The CDR3 is 14 residues long. The V end lost 0 bases, the J end lost 2 bases, and 10 bases lay between the germline ends. In germline, CDR1 is GTSNPN, CDR2 SVGIG (reference sequence).

Note on this clone: Other DNA sequences from this sample encode an identical CDR3 as well. The chain couples TRBV6-5 to TRBJ1-2, with D possibly being TRBD1 (5 bases). Germline-derived CDR1 and CDR2 are MNHEY and SVGAGI. V lost 6 bases and J lost 1, with 9 bases in between. This CDR3 has 13 residues. The CDR3 here is CASSPDSNYGYTF. CDR3 nucleotide sequence: TGTGCCAGCAGCCCTGACAGTAACTATGGCTACACCTTC.

This clone appeared once. The chain couples TRBV18 to TRBJ1-1; TRBD1 matches at 7 bases. The junction had 4 bases not matched to a gene; V was cut back by 2 bases and J by 4 bases. Germline V gene data show CDR1 as KGHSH and CDR2 as LQKENI. CDR3 length: 14 residues. The CDR3 DNA sequence: TGTGCCAGCTCACCAATCTCAGGGGGCACTGAAGCTTTCTTT. Its protein product is CASSPISGGTEAFF.

The V gene is TRBV7-2, the J gene TRBJ2-1; 9 nucleotides match TRBD1. Trimming cost V 0 bases and J 10 bases; bases outside gene matches: 4. Germline V gene sequence: CDR1 SGHTA, CDR2 FQGNSA. The CDR3 consists of 14 residues. The CDR3 spells CASSLATGGWEQFF. The CDR3 nucleotides are TGTGCCAGCAGCTTAGCTACAGGGGGCTGGGAGCAGTTCTTC.

The chain employs TRBV19 and TRBJ1-4; possible D gene TRBD1, 6 bases. The CDR3 spans 15 residues. Germline V gene data show CDR1 as LNHDA and CDR2 as SQIVND (reference sequence). V gave up 7 bases and J gave up 3 bases, with 15 bases separating them. The CDR3 nucleotides read TGTGCCAGTATGCCAGGGGTGGGATCTAATGAAAAACTGTTTTTT. Its protein is CASMPGVGSNEKLFF.

The rearrangement links TRBV6-5 to TRBJ1-2; D possibly corresponds to TRBD1 (6 bases). This CDR3 is 12 amino acids long. V lost 1 base and J 7 bases, leaving 7 bases between the germline ends. CDR1 is MNHEY, CDR2 SVGAGI, per germline. The CDR3 nucleotides are TGTGCCAGCAGTTACTTGGGGGCTGGCTACACCTTC. This sequence encodes CASSYLGAGYTF.

The rearrangement links TRBV20-1 to TRBJ1-2; perhaps TRBD1 as D (5 bases). The CDR3 runs to 10 residues. The V and J ends lost 5 bases and 14 bases respectively, with 15 bases between them. Germline V gives CDR1 DFQATT, CDR2 SNEGSKA (reference sequence). DNA of the CDR3: TGCAGTGCTGGGGACCTCAGCGGGACCTTC. This codes for CSAGDLSGTF.

This sequence joins TRBV27 and TRBJ2-2; D unclear. This CDR3 has 14 amino acids. Germline CDR1 is MNHEY and CDR2 is SMNVEV (reference sequence). Trimming stripped 6 bases from V and 9 bases from J, with 17 bases between. The CDR3 DNA is TGTGCCAGCAGCCGGTCTTCGTGGGCGCGGGAGCTGTTTTTT. This translates into CASSRSSWARELFF.

This clone has just a few counts. The chain couples TRBV5-1 to TRBJ1-5; D unresolved. CDR1 and CDR2 (germline): SGHRS, YFSETQ. V lost 1 base and J lost 4, with 12 bases in between. CDR3 length: 15 amino acids. As DNA, the CDR3 is TGCGCCAGCAGCTTGTCTGGGGAGACGAATCAGCCCCAGCATTTT. Encoded protein: CASSLSGETNQPQHF.

The chain has TRBV9 and TRBJ2-3, with D unresolved. The V gene's germline CDR1 is SGDLS and CDR2 YYNGEE. Trimming removed 5 bases from V and 5 bases from J, with 6 bases in between. This CDR3 region has 11 residues. The CDR3 is CASRNGDTQYF. In nucleotides, the CDR3 is TGTGCCAGCAGAAACGGAGATACGCAGTATTTT.

This clone was found a few times. The V and J genes are TRBV5-1 and TRBJ2-1; tentatively, D is TRBD2 (6 bases). Germline values: CDR1 SGHRS, CDR2 YFSETQ. The CDR3 is 16 amino acids. V lost 0 bases, J lost 1 base, and 11 bases lay in between. CDR3 region: CASSLGLGGSYNEQFF. CDR3 DNA sequence: TGCGCCAGCAGCTTGGGCTTGGGGGGATCCTACAATGAGCAGTTCTTC.

The rearrangement uses TRBV5-1 and TRBJ2-5; 10 nucleotides match TRBD1. Germline values: CDR1 SGHRS, CDR2 YFSETQ. V trimming: 3 bases; J trimming: 5 bases; junction bases outside the gene matches: 4. The length of the CDR3 is 14 residues. CDR3 sequence reads: CASSSTGGRETQYF. DNA for the CDR3: TGCGCCAGCAGCTCGACAGGGGGCAGGGAGACCCAGTACTTC.

Only a few counts were recorded for this clone. This sequence joins TRBV5-6 and TRBJ2-7; the D is unclear. Per germline, CDR1 SGHDT and CDR2 YYEEEE. V shed 4 bases and J shed 3 bases, with 14 bases lying between them. CDR3 size: 14 residues. The CDR3 protein is CASSLESSGYEQYF. CDR3 DNA sequence: TGTGCCAGCAGCCTGGAAAGCTCCGGCTACGAGCAGTACTTC.

The V gene is TRBV21-1, the J gene TRBJ1-1; TRBD1, as called in the table, went unchecked against the DNA. TRBV21-1 constitutes a pseudogene. The CDR3 contains 14 residues. The CDR3 spells CASSKRGQNTEAFF. CDR3 coding DNA: TGTGCCAGCAGCAAACGGGGACAGAACACTGAAGCTTTCTTT.

In its sample, this clone was seen a few times. Other nucleotide sequences from this sample produce the same CDR3. The J gene is TRBJ1-4, the V gene TRBV9; TRBD1 is a possible D gene (6 bases). This CDR3 is 16 amino acids long. CDR1 and CDR2 (germline): SGDLS, YYNGEE. Between the trimmed V and J ends, which lost 3 bases and 5 bases, there was a span of 17 bases. CDR3 region: CASSGRSTGINEKLFF. The DNA of the CDR3 is TGTGCCAGCAGCGGTAGATCTACAGGGATCAATGAAAAACTGTTTTTT.

This clone has more than one count but fewer than ten. The gene calls are TRBV6-1 and TRBJ2-7; D is uncertain. V was shortened by 8 bases and J by 1 base, with 9 bases between the two germline ends. The germline V gene encodes CDR1 MNHNS and CDR2 SASEGT. CDR3 length: 12 residues. This CDR3 reads CASLNPSYEQYF. CDR3 nucleotides: TGTGCCAGCTTAAATCCTTCCTACGAGCAGTACTTC.

This clone showed up just a few times. The rearrangement joins TRBV4-3 to TRBJ2-5; 9 bases fit TRBD2. Germline V CDR1 and CDR2: LGHNA, YSLEER. The ends lost 1 base at V and 1 base at J; junction bases unmatched: 4. The CDR3 contains 16 residues. The CDR3 region is CASSQGRSGGQETQYF. In nucleotides, the CDR3 is TGCGCCAGCAGCCAAGGTCGTAGCGGGGGCCAAGAGACCCAGTACTTC.

The chain's CDR3 is CASSLEFRGTNEKLFF. The CDR3 region has the DNA TGTGCCAGCAGCTTAGAGTTCAGGGGCACTAATGAAAAACTGTTTTTT. This sequence joins TRBV7-9 and TRBJ1-4; perhaps TRBD1 as D (6 bases). Trimming took 1 base from V and 2 from J, leaving 11 bases between them. Germline assignment: CDR1 SEHNR and CDR2 FQNEAQ (reference sequence). This CDR3 contains 16 residues.

V is TRBV6-1 and J is TRBJ1-6; D uncertain. Germline V gives CDR1 MNHNS, CDR2 SASEGT. Trimming took off 10 bases at V and 2 bases at J, with 12 bases between the two ends. The CDR3 is 14 amino acids. The CDR3 sequence: CATNSGTYNSPLHF. Here the CDR3 DNA reads TGTGCCACCAATTCCGGGACCTATAATTCACCCCTCCACTTT.

The rearrangement links TRBV7-2 to TRBJ2-5; 7 nucleotides line up with TRBD1. V lost 5 bases to trimming and J lost 2 bases; unmatched junction nucleotides: 2. The CDR3 length is 13 residues. From germline, CDR1 is SGHTA and CDR2 FQGNSA. Written as DNA, the CDR3 is TGTGCCAGCAGCATACAGGGGCAAGAGACCCAGTACTTC. It translates to CASSIQGQETQYF.